The 25 T cell receptor beta chains below were found in one sample sequenced in a study of shared clonotypes between healthy human individuals. The method was immunoSEQ multiplex PCR; TCRdb's version includes in-frame clones alone and lacks a portion of them. This table has roughly 700,000 clones, 80% to 95% appearing once. Sequencing was performed on memory CD8+ T cells from PBMCs. Noted subset: CD45RO+ cells pooled with CCR7-negative TemRA cells. The origin of the receptors is a man aged 18-30 years in good health. Some clones in this sample may be carry-over from other donors' samples.

The chain joins TRBV27 to TRBJ1-5; D is possibly TRBD1 (6 bases). The V gene lost 4 bases and the J gene lost 6 bases, with 13 bases spanning the gap. Germline CDR1 reads MNHEY; CDR2 reads SMNVEV (reference sequence). The CDR3 loop spans 14 amino acids. The CDR3 region is CASSSGGSGQPQHF. As DNA, the CDR3 is TGTGCCAGCAGTTCGGGGGGCTCCGGTCAGCCCCAGCATTTT.

The J gene is TRBJ2-5, the V gene TRBV13, with 9 positions matching TRBD2. The last part of the DNA fits TRBJ2-7 better; the J call may be wrong. The CDR3 totals 14 residues. Germline V gene sequence: CDR1 PRHDT, CDR2 FYEKMQ (reference sequence). The CDR3 DNA reads TGTGCCAGCAGCGTAAGGCGGGAGGGCCCCGAGCAGTACTTC. Protein product: CASSVRREGPEQYF.

The J gene is TRBJ1-2, the V gene TRBV30; weak D call: TRBD1 (5 bases). Trimming removed 4 bases from V and 4 bases from J, with 19 bases in between. This CDR3 comprises 15 residues. Germline CDR1 reads GTSNPN; CDR2 reads SVGIG (reference sequence). CDR3 in DNA: TGTGCCTGGACGATAAGGCTAGGGGCCTTCTATGGCTACACCTTC. Translating gives CAWTIRLGAFYGYTF.

This chain uses TRBV18 with TRBJ2-1; 9 bases match TRBD2. The CDR3 is made up of 18 amino acids. V was pared by 6 bases and J by 7 bases, with 19 bases of the junction left unmatched. Germline loops: CDR1 KGHSH, CDR2 LQKENI. CDR3 region: CASSQPHPEREVGNEQFF. In DNA, the CDR3 is TGTGCCAGCTCGCAACCACATCCGGAGCGGGAGGTGGGGAATGAGCAGTTCTTC.

The chain uses TRBV6-1 and TRBJ2-7, with 7 positions matching TRBD2. The CDR3 covers 14 residues. With V trimmed by 3 bases and J by 2 bases, 4 bases remained unmatched. Germline loops: CDR1 MNHNS, CDR2 SASEGT. The CDR3 reads CASSDLGTTYEQYF. CDR3 nucleotide sequence: TGTGCCAGCAGTGACCTCGGGACTACCTACGAGCAGTACTTC.

The V gene is TRBV4-1, the J gene TRBJ2-5; 9 nucleotides match TRBD1. This CDR3 has 13 residues. Unmatched junction bases numbered 4, after V lost 6 bases and J lost 5 bases. Germline CDR1 is MGHRA and CDR2 is YSYEKL. The CDR3, as DNA: TGCGCCAGCAGTCGGGGACAGGGTGAGACCCAGTACTTC. Protein: CASSRGQGETQYF.

This clone was counted only a few times. This sequence joins TRBV5-1 and TRBJ2-7; a weak D match, TRBD2 (5 bases). Trimming removed 7 bases at V and 0 bases at J, with 5 bases between. Germline CDR1 SGHRS, CDR2 YFSETQ. The CDR3 totals 11 residues. The CDR3 region is CASGSSYEQYF. In DNA, the CDR3 is TGCGCCAGCGGGAGCTCCTACGAGCAGTACTTC.

The gene calls are TRBV19 and TRBJ1-2; a weak D match, TRBD1 (5 bases). The germline V gene has CDR1 LNHDA and CDR2 SQIVND (reference sequence). V lost 6 bases and J lost 0, with 11 bases in between. This CDR3 has 14 amino acids. CDR3 sequence (DNA): TGTGCCAGTAGCTCCGGGGCAACTAACTATGGCTACACCTTC. As protein: CASSSGATNYGYTF.

This clone turned up a few times. The same CDR3 is also encoded by other DNA sequences in this sample. V usage is TRBV7-9 and J usage is TRBJ1-1; D might be TRBD1 (5 bases). V lost 3 bases and J lost 1, with 9 bases in between. Looked up from germline, CDR1 is SEHNR and CDR2 is FQNEAQ (reference sequence). This CDR3 is built from 14 residues. The CDR3 loop reads CASSFGGGNTEAFF. CDR3 in DNA: TGTGCCAGCAGCTTTGGGGGAGGGAACACTGAAGCTTTCTTT.

This sequence joins TRBV11-2 and TRBJ2-7; no reliable D call. V lost 0 bases, J lost 6 bases, and 15 bases lay in between. Germline V gene lookup returns CDR1 SGHAT and CDR2 FQNNGV. This CDR3 has 15 residues. The CDR3 spells CASSLDPSGRAEQYF. DNA of the CDR3: TGTGCCAGCAGCTTAGATCCTTCCGGTAGGGCCGAGCAGTACTTC.

The chain couples TRBV6-4 to TRBJ2-6, with 9 bases that match TRBD1. The CDR3 totals 18 residues. The J segment lost 2 bases and the V segment lost 6 bases, leaving 11 bases of the junction unmatched. From germline, CDR1 is MRHNA and CDR2 SNTAGT. CDR3 in amino acids: CASRNRGHGDPGANVLTF. CDR3 DNA: TGTGCCAGCAGAAACAGGGGGCATGGGGACCCTGGGGCCAACGTCCTGACTTTC.

J is TRBJ1-2 and V is TRBV11-2; D is uncertain. Germline V gives CDR1 SGHAT, CDR2 FQNNGV. The CDR3 is 14 amino acids. V was trimmed by 4 bases and J by 4 bases, leaving 13 bases between them. The CDR3, as DNA: TGTGCCAGCAGCTCCATACGAACTTCCTATGGCTACACCTTC. This translates into CASSSIRTSYGYTF.

The rearrangement joins TRBV28 to TRBJ1-3; no clear D gene. This CDR3 has 14 residues. V was cut by 2 bases and J by 4 bases, with 9 bases left in between. Germline CDR1 reads MDHEN; CDR2 reads SYDVKM. The CDR3 is CASSLGVLGNTIYF. The CDR3 DNA reads TGTGCCAGCAGTTTAGGCGTTTTAGGAAACACCATATATTTT. Full variable domain (rest looked up from reference TRBV28 and TRBJ1-3): DVKVTQSSRYLVKRTGEKVFLECVQDMDHENMFWYRQDPGLGLRLIYFSYDVKMKEKGDIPEGYSVSREKKERFSLILESASTNQTSMYLCASSLGVLGNTIYFGEGSWLTVV.

This clone came up once. The chain has TRBV4-3 and TRBJ2-5; D ambiguous. Per the germline V gene, CDR1 is LGHNA and CDR2 is YSLEER. The CDR3 covers 15 residues. Deletions cut 1 base from V and 5 bases from J, with 14 bases between. The DNA of the CDR3 is TGCGCCAGCAGCCAAGGTGCCGGCCACCGGGAGACCCAGTACTTC. Amino acid sequence: CASSQGAGHRETQYF.

V gene TRBV2 combines with J gene TRBJ2-5, with TRBD1 matching 12 bases. V was pared by 4 bases and J by 11 bases, with 8 bases of the junction left unmatched. The V gene's germline CDR1 is SNHLY and CDR2 FYNNEI. There are 14 residues in the CDR3. Written as DNA, the CDR3 is TGTGCCAGCAGTGGCCGGGACAGGGGGCCTGAGCAGTACTTC. It is translated as CASSGRDRGPEQYF.

V is TRBV7-9 and J is TRBJ1-2, with D unclear. The germline gives CDR1 SEHNR, CDR2 FQNEAQ (reference sequence). V lost 3 bases and J 0 bases, leaving 14 bases between the germline ends. The CDR3 runs 16 residues. The CDR3 protein is CASSFRTEITNYGYTF. Here the CDR3 DNA reads TGTGCCAGCAGCTTCCGGACGGAGATTACTAACTATGGCTACACCTTC.

The chain has TRBV19 and TRBJ1-1; D is perhaps TRBD1 (5 bases). The germline V and J ends were trimmed by 7 bases and 6 bases, with 12 bases remaining between them. The V gene's germline CDR1 is LNHDA and CDR2 SQIVND (reference sequence). The CDR3 has 12 amino acids. The CDR3 loop reads CASTGQGSEAFF. CDR3 DNA sequence: TGTGCCAGTACGGGGCAGGGCTCTGAAGCTTTCTTT.

The chain carries TRBV11-2 and TRBJ1-4; D gene uncertain. V was cut by 0 bases and J by 7 bases, with 0 bases left in between. This CDR3 is built from 11 residues. Per germline, CDR1 SGHAT and CDR2 FQNNGV. The CDR3 here is CASSLDEKLFF. Here the CDR3 DNA reads TGTGCCAGCAGCTTAGATGAAAAACTGTTTTTT.

The chain has TRBV7-2 and TRBJ1-5; D is possibly TRBD1 (6 bases). This CDR3 comprises 14 residues. V lost 5 bases to trimming and J lost 3 bases, with 11 bases between them. Germline CDR1 and CDR2: SGHTA and FQGNSA. CDR3 loop: CASSLTGHNQPQHF. In DNA form, the CDR3 reads TGTGCCAGCAGCCTGACAGGACACAATCAGCCCCAGCATTTT.

This clone was seen a handful of times. Just one base apart from a much larger clone, this may be a read error. This chain uses TRBV11-2 with TRBJ1-1, with 7 bases matching TRBD1. Trimming took 4 bases from V and 4 from J; bases not matched to a gene: 3. The CDR3 totals 13 residues. The germline CDR1 and CDR2 sequences are SGHAT and FQNNGV. The DNA of the CDR3 is TGTGCCAGCAGCTCCGGGACAGCCACTGAAGCTTTCTTT. Translated, it gives CASSSGTATEAFF.

The J gene is TRBJ2-1, the V gene TRBV9; D unresolved. CDR1 and CDR2 (germline): SGDLS, YYNGEE. The CDR3 totals 14 residues. V gave up 0 bases and J gave up 4 bases, with 8 bases separating them. The CDR3 region is CASSVGAIYNEQFF. Here the CDR3 DNA reads TGTGCCAGCAGCGTAGGGGCAATTTACAATGAGCAGTTCTTC.

This chain connects TRBV4-1 to TRBJ2-6; maybe TRBD2 (6 bases). With 6 bases removed from V and 2 bases from J, the gap between germline ends came to 20 bases. In germline, CDR1 is MGHRA, CDR2 YSYEKL. The CDR3 has 18 amino acids. This CDR3 reads CASRGVAGTSAGANVLTF. CDR3 bases: TGCGCCAGCAGGGGTGTGGCGGGGACGTCGGCTGGGGCCAACGTCCTGACTTTC.

The chain has TRBV6-5 and TRBJ1-4; D is unclear. This CDR3 has 12 amino acids. Trimming stripped 4 bases from V and 8 bases from J, with 8 bases between. Germline assignment: CDR1 MNHEY and CDR2 SVGAGI. The CDR3 spells CASSFLQEKLFF. The CDR3 DNA reads TGTGCCAGCAGTTTCTTACAGGAAAAACTGTTTTTT.

This clone was recorded only once. The CDR3 DNA sequence: TGTGCCAGCAGTTTGGCGGCCGCCTACGAGCAGTACTTC. Translation gives CASSLAAAYEQYF. The rearrangement joins TRBV27 to TRBJ2-7, with D hard to call. The CDR3 covers 13 residues. Germline values: CDR1 MNHEY, CDR2 SMNVEV (reference sequence). The V and J ends lost 3 bases and 2 bases respectively, with 8 bases between them.

The V and J genes are TRBV15 and TRBJ2-7; TRBD2 is a possible D gene (5 bases). Germline values: CDR1 LNHNV, CDR2 YYDKDF (reference sequence). V lost 2 bases, J lost 7 bases, and 9 bases lay in between. CDR3 size: 12 residues. The CDR3 loop is CATSRSRGEQYF. The CDR3 DNA is TGTGCCACCAGCAGATCACGGGGAGAGCAGTACTTC.